One and the same sample provided the 12 T cell receptor beta chains below, sequenced in a study of shared clonotypes between healthy human individuals (TCRdb year 2020). Receptor libraries were prepared by the immunoSEQ multiplex PCR assay. TCRdb provides this immuneACCESS table in a form limited to in-frame rearrangements. Some clones are lacking; in checked studies, under half of them reflect an unresolved V gene, and why the rest are absent is not known. The sample yields approximately 2,000,000 clones; approximately 90% were counted once. The ten most abundant clones make up approximately 0.39% of the sample. What was sequenced was naive CD4+ T cells from PBMCs. Reading the label with the study, this specimen's cell subset or site is: CD45RA+ positively selected. The receptors stem from a man between 18 and 29 years old in good health. Some clones in this sample may be carry-over from other donors' samples.

CDR3 amino acids: CASSLFMTDGGNQPQHF. In nucleotides, the CDR3 is TGTGCCAGCAGCTTATTCATGACAGATGGGGGCAATCAGCCCCAGCATTTT. The rearrangement joins TRBV7-9 to TRBJ1-5; the D gene is possibly TRBD1 (5 bases). The V end lost 2 bases, the J end lost 2 bases, and 16 bases lay between the germline ends. The CDR3 length is 17 residues. CDR1 SEHNR and CDR2 FQNEAQ come from the germline V gene (reference sequence).

The J gene is TRBJ1-2, the V gene TRBV6-1; possibly TRBD1 for D (5 bases). The CDR3 has 12 residues. Germline CDR1 and CDR2: MNHNS and SASEGT. V lost 6 bases and J 6 bases, leaving 11 bases between the germline ends. As DNA, the CDR3 is TGTGCCAGCAGGGACACGACAGATGGCTACACCTTC. It translates to CASRDTTDGYTF.

The count of this clone is one. V gene TRBV10-3 combines with J gene TRBJ1-1; TRBD1 matches 11 bases. V shed 2 bases, J shed 3 bases, and the junction held 11 bases outside the gene matches. CDR1 is ENHRY and CDR2 is SYGVKD in the germline V gene. This CDR3 is 18 amino acids long. The CDR3 nucleotides read TGTGCCATCAGTGAGAGAAGGACAGGGGGCTATCCCGACACTGAAGCTTTCTTT. Translation: CAISERRTGGYPDTEAFF.

This chain joins TRBV18 and TRBJ2-7; 7 nucleotides line up with TRBD2. The CDR3 runs 15 residues. The germline gives CDR1 KGHSH, CDR2 LQKENI. V lost 6 bases to trimming and J lost 3 bases; unmatched junction nucleotides: 11. As DNA, the CDR3 is TGTGCCAGCTCCGCGGCCCTGTCGGGGGGCTACGAGCAGTACTTC. It codes for CASSAALSGGYEQYF.

The chain joins TRBV6-5 to TRBJ2-5, with TRBD2 as a possible D gene (7 bases). CDR1 is MNHEY, CDR2 SVGAGI, per germline. V shed 2 bases and J shed 5 bases, with 12 bases lying between them. The CDR3 is made up of 14 amino acids. CDR3 coding DNA: TGTGCCAGCAGTTACGGGGGGGCTGAGGAGACCCAGTACTTC. This sequence encodes CASSYGGAEETQYF.

The gene calls are TRBV9 and TRBJ1-3; D remains ambiguous. The CDR3 is 15 residues long. The germline V gene encodes CDR1 SGDLS and CDR2 YYNGEE. With 5 bases removed from V and 1 base from J, the gap between germline ends came to 13 bases. The DNA of the CDR3 is TGTGCCAGCAGGCGGACCGACTCGTCTGGAAACACCATATATTTT. Amino acids: CASRRTDSSGNTIYF.

The table lists this clone with a few counts. Other DNA sequences in the same sample also yield this CDR3. The chain has TRBV30 and TRBJ1-5; tentatively, D is TRBD1 (5 bases). Germline CDR1 reads GTSNPN; CDR2 reads SVGIG (reference sequence). The V end was cut by 0 bases, the J end by 5 bases, with 8 bases between. The CDR3 consists of 13 residues. CDR3 DNA sequence: TGTGCCTGGAGTGTACGAGGGGATCAGCCCCAGCATTTT. Amino acid sequence: CAWSVRGDQPQHF.

The CDR3 sequence: CAISEGVGTSSFYEQYF. Here the CDR3 DNA reads TGTGCCATCAGTGAGGGGGTAGGGACTAGCAGTTTCTACGAGCAGTACTTC. The rearrangement links TRBV10-3 to TRBJ2-7; 9 bases match TRBD2. CDR1 is ENHRY, CDR2 SYGVKD, per germline. With V trimmed by 2 bases and J by 3 bases, 11 bases remained unmatched. This CDR3 is built from 17 residues.

CDR3 DNA sequence: TGTGCCAGCAGCTTAAGGAAAGTAGCGAACACCGGGGAGCTGTTTTTT. Protein product: CASSLRKVANTGELFF. The chain is built from TRBV5-6 and TRBJ2-2; D is uncertain. The germline V gene encodes CDR1 SGHDT and CDR2 YYEEEE. The CDR3 extends over 16 amino acids. The V gene lost 2 bases and the J gene lost 0 bases, with 11 bases spanning the gap. Variable domain in full (rest from reference TRBV5-6 and TRBJ2-2): DAGVTQSPTHLIKTRGQQVTLRCSPKSGHDTVSWYQQALGQGPQFIFQYYEEEERQRGNFPDRFSGHQFPNYSSELNVNALLLGDSALYLCASSLRKVANTGELFFGEGSRLTVL.

The J gene is TRBJ2-7, the V gene TRBV2; D is perhaps TRBD1 (5 bases). The V gene's germline CDR1 is SNHLY and CDR2 FYNNEI. V was clipped by 1 base and J by 9 bases, with 10 bases between them. The CDR3 has 12 residues. The CDR3 nucleotides read TGTGCCAGCAGTGAAGGGCAGGGCGGGCAGTACTTC. Amino acids: CASSEGQGGQYF.

The chain has TRBV10-1 and TRBJ2-2; a weak D match, TRBD1 (5 bases). Trimming took off 4 bases at V and 5 bases at J, with 11 bases between the two ends. The germline gives CDR1 WNHNN, CDR2 SYGVQD (reference sequence). The CDR3 spans 14 residues. CDR3 coding DNA: TGCGCCAGCAGTGGTGGACAAGGTACCGGGGAGCTGTTTTTT. It specifies CASSGGQGTGELFF.

A word on this clone: The sample contains more than one DNA sequence encoding this CDR3. This chain links TRBV5-1 with TRBJ1-4, with 10 nucleotides matching TRBD1. V lost 0 bases, J lost 7 bases, and 3 bases stayed unmatched. Germline CDR1 SGHRS, CDR2 YFSETQ. This CDR3 contains 15 residues. The CDR3 here is CASSLEGTGAEKLFF. The CDR3 DNA sequence: TGCGCCAGCAGCTTGGAGGGGACAGGGGCTGAAAAACTGTTTTTT.